Listed below are T cell receptor beta chains from one sample, sequenced in a study of cytomegalovirus exposure and HLA in healthy donors. The table came from immunoSEQ multiplex PCR; TCRdb's copy has only in-frame clones and leaves some out. This sample's table has about 96,000 clones. The sequenced material came from PBMCs. Receptor source: a woman aged 25 to 39 in good health and CMV-seronegative. The CDR3 runs from the conserved cysteine through the conserved F or W. The order of the fields is D gene, V gene, J gene, CDR3 DNA, CDR3 protein. A D gene is named only where the DNA matches it firmly.

-	TRBV4-2	TRBJ2-1	TGTGCCAGCAGCCCCCCGGGCGGCGGGTACAATGAGCAGTTCTTC	CASSPPGGGYNEQFF
TRBD1	TRBV2	TRBJ2-5	TGTGCCAGCAGCTCACAGGGGGGAGAAGAGACCCAGTACTTC	CASSSQGGEETQYF
-	TRBV5-6	TRBJ2-7	TGTGCCAGCAGCGCCGGAGTGACTTTCTACGAGCAGTACTTC	CASSAGVTFYEQYF
-	TRBV20-1	TRBJ2-3	TGCAGTGCTGAGGATACAGATACGCAGTATTTT	CSAEDTDTQYF
TRBD2	TRBV9	TRBJ2-5	TGTGCCAGCAGCTTCCGAAGCGGGGGGGCCGGGGAGACCCAGTACTTC	CASSFRSGGAGETQYF
TRBD1	TRBV10-2	TRBJ1-4	TGCGCCAGCAGTTCTTCCGGGACAGGGGGCAACGGTGAAAAACTGTTTTTT	CASSSSGTGGNGEKLFF
-	TRBV9	TRBJ1-2	TGTGCCAGCAGCGCGCGATATGGCTACACCTTC	CASSARYGYTF
-	TRBV19	TRBJ1-5	TGTGCCAGCCATACGTGGGGGGGTGGCAATCAGCCCCAGCATTTT	CASHTWGGGNQPQHF
-	TRBV7-6	TRBJ1-3	TGTGCCAGCAGCACCCAGGGTTCGGGAAACACCATATATTTT	CASSTQGSGNTIYF
-	TRBV6-7	TRBJ1-4	TGTGCCAGCAGTTACATTCGCAGTCTCAGTGAAAAACTGTTTTTT	CASSYIRSLSEKLFF
-	TRBV11-3	TRBJ2-5	TGTGCCAGCAGCCCAAGCCCACTGGGCGAGACCCAGTACTTC	CASSPSPLGETQYF
TRBD2	TRBV5-4	TRBJ2-3	TGTGCCAGCAGCTTAAAGCGGGGGACGTCAGATACGCAGTATTTT	CASSLKRGTSDTQYF
-	TRBV6-5	TRBJ2-7	TGTGCCAGCAGTTACTCCGGGACATTCGAGCAGTACTTC	CASSYSGTFEQYF
-	TRBV20-1	TRBJ2-7	TGCAGTGCCCTGGACTATCCCGAGCAGTACTTC	CSALDYPEQYF
-	TRBV5-6	TRBJ1-1	TGTGCCAGCAGTGTGGGCGCAGGCGAAGCTTTCTTT	CASSVGAGEAFF
TRBD1	TRBV5-1	TRBJ1-1	TGCGCCAGCAGCCCCACCGGGACAGGGGACACTGAAGCTTTCTTT	CASSPTGTGDTEAFF
TRBD1	TRBV29-1	TRBJ2-7	TGCAGCGTTGGAGGGAGGACAGGGTCCTACGAGCAGTACTTC	CSVGGRTGSYEQYF
-	TRBV11-2	TRBJ2-5	TGTGCCAGCAGACTACAAGAGACCCAGTACTTC	CASRLQETQYF
TRBD1	TRBV15	TRBJ1-5	TGTGCCACCAGCAGAGATACGGGACAGGGGGACCAGCCCCAGCATTTT	CATSRDTGQGDQPQHF
TRBD1	TRBV28	TRBJ2-6	TGTGCCAGCAGTCCAGGGGGCGCATCTGGGGCCAACGTCCTGACTTTC	CASSPGGASGANVLTF
-	TRBV27	TRBJ1-2	TGTGCCAGCAGTTCCCCGTTAGGGGTCGGCTACACCTTC	CASSSPLGVGYTF
TRBD1	TRBV9	TRBJ1-3	TGTGCCAGCAGCGTAGCTTCGCGGACAGGGGGAAGTGGAAACACCATATATTTT	CASSVASRTGGSGNTIYF
-	TRBV27	TRBJ2-2	TGTGCCAGCACCATTAGCGGGAACACCGGGGAGCTGTTTTTT	CASTISGNTGELFF
-	TRBV27	TRBJ1-1	TGTGCCAGCAGTCCCCCGAGGAGCTCTGAAGCTTTCTTT	CASSPPRSSEAFF
-	TRBV7-6	TRBJ1-6	TGTGCCAGCAGCTTAGGAGGGATCGCCTATAATTCACCCCTCCACTTT	CASSLGGIAYNSPLHF
TRBD1	TRBV7-9	TRBJ2-5	TGTGCCAGCAGCGAAGGGGGGACAGGGAGAGGAAAGACCCAGTACTTC	CASSEGGTGRGKTQYF
-	TRBV28	TRBJ2-1	TGTGCCAGCAGTTTAGTACAGTACAATGAGCAGTTCTTC	CASSLVQYNEQFF
-	TRBV9	TRBJ1-5	TGTGCCAGCAGCGCCGGGGGGTTGGGGGATCAGCCCCAGCATTTT	CASSAGGLGDQPQHF
-	TRBV7-6	TRBJ2-7	TGTGCCAGCAGCTTAGGTTGGGGCCCTCCGAGCTCCTACGAGCAGTACTTC	CASSLGWGPPSSYEQYF
-	TRBV30	TRBJ1-1	TGTGCCTGGAGTGTATTTGGTTCTGTCTCCAAGGACTCTGAAGCTTTCTTT	CAWSVFGSVSKDSEAFF
-	TRBV6-1	TRBJ2-7	TGTGCCAGCAGTGAAGGGGGGGGGCCCTTCTCCTACGAGCAGTACTTC	CASSEGGGPFSYEQYF
-	TRBV5-6	TRBJ1-2	TGTGCCAGCAGCTTGGGATCGGGGGGCTATGGCTACACCTTC	CASSLGSGGYGYTF
-	TRBV28	TRBJ2-5	TGTGCCAGCAGCCTCAGGGGGGCCCAGGATGACCAGTACTTC	CASSLRGAQDDQYF
-	TRBV10-1	TRBJ2-3	TGCGCCAGCGGGGACGGGAGAGCCCCTAATAGGCAGTATTTT	CASGDGRAPNRQYF
TRBD2	TRBV5-1	TRBJ2-7	TGCGCCAGCAGTTGGGGGCTAGCGGGAGCAGGCGAGCAGTACTTC	CASSWGLAGAGEQYF
-	TRBV27	TRBJ1-1	TGTGCCAGCAGTTATCTATCGGACACTGAAGCTTTCTTT	CASSYLSDTEAFF
TRBD1	TRBV5-1	TRBJ2-2	TGCGCCAGCAGGGGGACAGCTAACACCGGGGAGCTGTTTTTT	CASRGTANTGELFF
TRBD2	TRBV19	TRBJ2-7	TGTGCCAGCTCAACTCCGGGACTAGCCTACGAGCAGTACTTC	CASSTPGLAYEQYF
-	TRBV11-2	TRBJ1-5	TGTGCCAGCAGTTGGGACATCGATCAGCCCCAGCATTTT	CASSWDIDQPQHF
TRBD1	TRBV6-5	TRBJ2-5	TGTGCCAGCAGTCCCCGGACAGGGACGAGGGAGACCCAGTACTTC	CASSPRTGTRETQYF
-	TRBV6-5	TRBJ1-3	TGTGCCAGCAGTTACGATACAGGGTACGGAAACACCATATATTTT	CASSYDTGYGNTIYF
-	TRBV6-5	TRBJ2-7	TGTGCCAGCAGTCTGGAGGAGGGCTCCTACGAGCAGTACTTC	CASSLEEGSYEQYF
-	TRBV7-9	TRBJ1-2	TGTGCCAGCAGCCTGGACACTACTAACTATGGCTACACCTTC	CASSLDTTNYGYTF
-	TRBV2	TRBJ2-2	TGTGCCAGCGTAAACGGGGGTGGGTACACCGGGGAGCTGTTTTTT	CASVNGGGYTGELFF
-	TRBV19	TRBJ2-7	TGTGCCAGTAAAGACTCCTCCTCCTACGTCGAGCAGTACTTC	CASKDSSSYVEQYF
TRBD1	TRBV11-2	TRBJ2-7	TGTGCCAGCAGCTTACAGACAGGGGCCTACGAGCAGTACTTC	CASSLQTGAYEQYF
TRBD1	TRBV19	TRBJ1-2	TGTGCCAGTAGTAAGGGGGCTACTAACTATGGCTACACCTTC	CASSKGATNYGYTF
-	TRBV19	TRBJ2-7	TGTGCCAGTAGTTTCCCATCCCAGGGCGAGCAGTACTTC	CASSFPSQGEQYF
TRBD1	TRBV7-3	TRBJ1-1	TGTGCCAGCAGTCTCGGACAGGGGAGAGCTTTCTTT	CASSLGQGRAFF
-	TRBV15	TRBJ1-2	TGTGCCACCAGCAGAGTCCCTGCGGGCCAGATTTCTAACTATGGCTACACCTTC	CATSRVPAGQISNYGYTF
-	TRBV5-1	TRBJ2-1	TGCGCCAGCAGCTTGGGAGCGGACTCCTACAATGAGCAGTTCTTC	CASSLGADSYNEQFF
TRBD2	TRBV4-2	TRBJ2-2	TGTGCCAGCAGCCCTATAGCGGGAGAGGACACCGGGGAGCTGTTTTTT	CASSPIAGEDTGELFF
-	TRBV7-3	TRBJ1-2	TGTGCCAGCAGCTTTCCGCCCGGGACAAATGCTAACTATGGCTACACCTTC	CASSFPPGTNANYGYTF
TRBD1	TRBV6-4	TRBJ1-1	TGTGCCAGCAGAAGACAGGGAGGCAGGGTGAACACTGAAGCTTTCTTT	CASRRQGGRVNTEAFF
-	TRBV28	TRBJ1-2	TGTGCCAGCAGTTTAGAGGCTAACTATGGCTACACCTTC	CASSLEANYGYTF